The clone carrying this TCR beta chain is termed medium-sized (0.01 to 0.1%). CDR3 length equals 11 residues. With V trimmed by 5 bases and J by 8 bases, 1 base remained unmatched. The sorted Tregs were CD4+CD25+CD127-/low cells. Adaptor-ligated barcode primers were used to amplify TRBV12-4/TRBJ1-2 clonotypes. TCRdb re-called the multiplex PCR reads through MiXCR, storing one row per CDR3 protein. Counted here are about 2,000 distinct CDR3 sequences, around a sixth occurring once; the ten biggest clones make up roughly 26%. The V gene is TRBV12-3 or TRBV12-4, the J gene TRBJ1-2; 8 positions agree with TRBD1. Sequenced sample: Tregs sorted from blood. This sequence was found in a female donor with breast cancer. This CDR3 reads CASSGQGGYTF. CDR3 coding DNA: TGTGCCAGCAGTGGACAGGGAGGCTACACCTTC.